This record concerns one TCR beta chain sequence. Its antigen remains unidentified. Assay: immunoSEQ multiplex PCR; the TCRdb copy retains only in-frame clones and omits some. The sample includes tens of thousands of clones, around 67% of them seen just once. This entry is derived from a study of early stage breast cancer tumors. Trimming took 4 bases from V and 5 from J, leaving 12 bases between them. CDR1 is MNHEY, CDR2 SMNVEV, per germline (reference sequence). This CDR3 comprises 14 residues. Findings of the study overall: Enriched TCRB sequences shared across patients were mostly commonly generated sequences.

The source is a person in their thirties with breast cancer. The chain combines TRBV27 with TRBJ2-1; D is perhaps TRBD2 (5 bases). The sample comprised breast tumor tissue. The CDR3 nucleotides are TGTGCCAGCAGTTACTACCCGGGGAACAATGAGCAGTTCTTC. Protein: CASSYYPGNNEQFF.